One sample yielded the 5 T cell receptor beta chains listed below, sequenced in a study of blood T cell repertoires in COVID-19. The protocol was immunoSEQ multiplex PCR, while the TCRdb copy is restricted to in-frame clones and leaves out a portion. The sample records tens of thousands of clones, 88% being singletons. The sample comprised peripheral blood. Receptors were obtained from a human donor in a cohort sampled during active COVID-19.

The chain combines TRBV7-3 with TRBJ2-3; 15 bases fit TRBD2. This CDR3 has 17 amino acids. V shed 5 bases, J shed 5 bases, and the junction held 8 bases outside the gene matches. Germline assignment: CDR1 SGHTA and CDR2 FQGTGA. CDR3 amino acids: CASSAWTSGGAQDTQYF. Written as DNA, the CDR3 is TGTGCCAGCAGCGCCTGGACTAGCGGGGGGGCCCAAGATACGCAGTATTTT.

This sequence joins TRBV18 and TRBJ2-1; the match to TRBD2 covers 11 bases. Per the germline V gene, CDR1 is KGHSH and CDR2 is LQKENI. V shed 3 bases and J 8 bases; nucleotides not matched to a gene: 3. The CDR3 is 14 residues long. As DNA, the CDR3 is TGTGCCAGCTCACCTAGCGGGGGGGCGTATGAGCAGTTCTTC. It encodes CASSPSGGAYEQFF.

The chain's CDR3 is CASSPLAGQGGELFF. The CDR3 region has the DNA TGTGCCAGCAGCCCACTAGCGGGACAAGGCGGGGAGCTGTTTTTT. The chain uses TRBV7-2 and TRBJ2-2; TRBD2 aligns across 10 bases. The CDR3 runs to 15 residues. The trim removed 5 bases at V and 7 bases at J, leaving 7 bases unmatched. CDR1 and CDR2 from the germline V gene are SGHTA and FQGNSA. Together with reference TRBV7-2 and TRBJ2-2, the CDR3 gives the full variable domain: GAGVSQSPSNKVTEKGKDVELRCDPISGHTALYWYRQSLGQGLEFLIYFQGNSAPDKSGLPSDRFSAERTGGSVSTLTIQRTQQEDSAVYLCASSPLAGQGGELFFGEGSRLTVL.

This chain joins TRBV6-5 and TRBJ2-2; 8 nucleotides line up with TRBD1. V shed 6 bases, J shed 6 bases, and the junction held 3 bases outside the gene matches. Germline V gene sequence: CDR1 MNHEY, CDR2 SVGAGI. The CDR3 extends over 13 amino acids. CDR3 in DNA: TGTGCCAGCAGCCACAGGGGGGCCGGGGAGCTGTTTTTT. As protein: CASSHRGAGELFF.

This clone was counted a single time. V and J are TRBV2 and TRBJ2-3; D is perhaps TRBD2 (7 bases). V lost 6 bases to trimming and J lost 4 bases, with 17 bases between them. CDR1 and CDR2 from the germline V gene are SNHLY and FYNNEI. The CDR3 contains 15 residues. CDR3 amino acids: CASREPGGKADTQYF. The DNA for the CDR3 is TGTGCCAGCAGAGAGCCGGGGGGCAAGGCAGATACGCAGTATTTT.